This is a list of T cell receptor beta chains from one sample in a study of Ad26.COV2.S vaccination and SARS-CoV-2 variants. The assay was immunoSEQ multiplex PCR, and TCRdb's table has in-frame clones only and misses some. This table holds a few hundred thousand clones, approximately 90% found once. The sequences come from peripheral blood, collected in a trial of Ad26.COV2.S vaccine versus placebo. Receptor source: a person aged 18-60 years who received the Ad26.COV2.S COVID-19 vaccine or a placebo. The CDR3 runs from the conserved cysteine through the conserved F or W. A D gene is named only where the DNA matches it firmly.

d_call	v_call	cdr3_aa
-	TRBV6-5	CASSLKGGTEAFF
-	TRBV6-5	CASSTDTRQFF
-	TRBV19	CASSKGLSGNTIYF
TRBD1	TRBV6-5	CASSYHGQGNSPLHF
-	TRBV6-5	CASRSRGQNTEAFF
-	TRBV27	CASSLLSGSSYEQYF
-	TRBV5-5	CASSPGLFTDTQYF
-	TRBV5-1	CASSLGFGDTEAFF
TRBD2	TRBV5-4	CASSPLAGGPNEQFF
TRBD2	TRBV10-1	CASSLLAGGDVQFF
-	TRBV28	CASSLLGGGQSYNEQFF
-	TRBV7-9	CASSSTGATNEKLFF
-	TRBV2	CASSTDSYEQYF
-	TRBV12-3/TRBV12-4	CASSFWDNQPQHF
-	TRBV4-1	CASSLQPGNKDYGYTF
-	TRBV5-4	CASSHQRGRNEKLFF
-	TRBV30	CASSGVGGWGTEAFF
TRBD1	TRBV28	CASRPADRGWFGELFF
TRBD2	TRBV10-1	CASSPTSGRGEQYF
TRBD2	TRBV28	CASSLVLAGVEYEQYF
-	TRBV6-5	CASSYSGREWQYF
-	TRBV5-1	CASSLSVGEETQYF
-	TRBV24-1	CATSDVSEGNDEQFF
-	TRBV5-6	CASSAKQGYTIYF
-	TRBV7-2	CASSFGSAYEQYF
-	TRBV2	CASTEGSSSTDTQYF
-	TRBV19	CASSIGPRNSNQPQHF
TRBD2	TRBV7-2	CASSFLAGFHNEQFF
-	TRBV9	CASSVEEGRPDGYTF
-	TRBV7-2	CASSLEGRRSSYNSPLHF
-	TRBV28	CASRLQGYTEAFF